This T cell receptor beta chain was recovered during a study of blood T cells in healthy people across ages. Total RNA was isolated from each sample in quantities of at least 6 micrograms. Comments on this clonotype: Antigen specificity is unknown.

With a J-beta primer mix and a sample-barcoded 5' primer, a second PCR ran about 6 to 11 cycles. TCRdb reprocessed the 5' RACE reads with MiXCR, giving one entry per CDR3 protein. The sample holds approximately 730,000 distinct CDR3 sequences, 53% seen once. Study-wide results and limits: When one million T cells were used, diversity estimates were thought to be underestimates. The unknown donor CMV status may have confounded expanded clonotype changes.

The length of the CDR3 is 14 residues. With 0 bases removed from V and 0 bases from J, the gap between germline ends came to 8 bases. Germline V gene sequence: CDR1 DFQATT, CDR2 SNEGSKA (reference sequence). The rearrangement joins TRBV20-1 to TRBJ1-1; D gene unclear. Sequenced material: blood. This clonotype originated in a man older than 75 in good health. The CDR3 sequence is CSARDPGMNTEAFF. CDR3 nucleotides: TGCAGTGCTAGAGACCCGGGCATGAACACTGAAGCTTTCTTT.